A selection of T cell receptor beta chains follows, all from one sample in a study of T cell responses to AZD1222 COVID-19 vaccine. The assay was immunoSEQ multiplex PCR, and TCRdb's table has in-frame clones only and misses some. The data contain approximately 99,000 clones, approximately 91% of them singletons. The source material was peripheral blood, sampled 28 days after the second AZD1222 dose. The receptors were gathered from an adult who received the AZD1222 COVID-19 vaccine. Each CDR3 is given with its conserved first and last residue. D genes are given only for firm matches. Not every row has a clone size; where given, it reads once, few, many or a size class.

D gene	clone size	V gene	J gene	CDR3 DNA	CDR3 protein
-	-	TRBV10-2	TRBJ1-5	TGCGCCAGCAGTGAGTCCAGGATCGGCCAGCATTTT	CASSESRIGQHF
-	-	TRBV5-1	TRBJ2-2	TGCGCCAGCAGCTTAAGGACGGGCACCGGGGAGCTGTTTTTT	CASSLRTGTGELFF
-	-	TRBV28	TRBJ2-2	TGTGCCAGCACCCAGAGAGGGGGAAAGTCCGGGGAGCTGTTTTTT	CASTQRGGKSGELFF
-	-	TRBV2	TRBJ1-1	TGTGCCAGCAGGCGCGGGACTGAAGCTTTCTTT	CASRRGTEAFF
-	-	TRBV27	TRBJ1-4	TGTGCCAGCAGAGGGGCTGCGACTAATGAAAAACTGTTTTTT	CASRGAATNEKLFF
-	once	TRBV9	TRBJ2-5	TGTGCCAGCAGCGTAGGCGGGGCCAACGGTGGGGAGACCCAGTACTTC	CASSVGGANGGETQYF
-	-	TRBV28	TRBJ2-2	TGTGCCAGCAGCGCTGCCCCCGGGGAGCTGTTTTTT	CASSAAPGELFF
TRBD1	-	TRBV28	TRBJ2-7	TGTGCCAGCAGTTCCTTGGACAGGATTGGTTACGAGCAGTACTTC	CASSSLDRIGYEQYF
-	-	TRBV5-6	TRBJ2-5	TGTGCCAGCAGCAAGCCCACTAGCTCGGAGACCCAGTACTTC	CASSKPTSSETQYF
TRBD2	-	TRBV2	TRBJ2-6	TGTGCCAGCAGTGACCAAGCGGGGAGCTCTGGGGCCAACGTCCTGACTTTC	CASSDQAGSSGANVLTF
-	-	TRBV5-6	TRBJ1-2	TGTGCCAGCAGCTTGTGGGGGAGGGGCTATGGCTACACCTTC	CASSLWGRGYGYTF
TRBD1	-	TRBV11-2	TRBJ2-1	TGTGCCAGCAGCTTAGGGGGACAGGGGGTTGGTGAGCAGTTCTTC	CASSLGGQGVGEQFF
TRBD1	few	TRBV18	TRBJ1-6	TGTGCCAGCTCACCCGGACAGGGCGGAAATTCACCCCTCCACTTT	CASSPGQGGNSPLHF
TRBD2	-	TRBV20-1	TRBJ2-3	TGCAGTGCTAGTAGCTCTAGCGGGAACACAGATACGCAGTATTTT	CSASSSSGNTDTQYF
TRBD1	-	TRBV3-1/TRBV3-2	TRBJ1-4	TGTGCCAGCAGCCAAACAGGGGTTGGTGAAAAACTGTTTTTT	CASSQTGVGEKLFF
TRBD2	-	TRBV5-1	TRBJ2-7	TGCGCCAGCAGCTCGGAGGCGGGAGCGGGCCACGAGCAGTACTTC	CASSSEAGAGHEQYF
TRBD1	-	TRBV29-1	TRBJ1-2	TGCAGCGTTGGCGTCAGACAGGGTGATGGCTACACCTTC	CSVGVRQGDGYTF
TRBD1	few	TRBV5-4	TRBJ1-1	TGTGCCAGCAGCTTGCCACAGGGGGCCGGGGGAGCTGAAGCTTTCTTT	CASSLPQGAGGAEAFF
TRBD2	-	TRBV4-1	TRBJ2-7	TGCGCCAGCAGCCAATTTCTTAGCGGGAGGGCCATGACGCCCTACGAGCAGTACTTC	CASSQFLSGRAMTPYEQYF
TRBD2	-	TRBV7-2	TRBJ2-7	TGTGCCAGCAGCCAACCGGGACTAGCCGCCTACGAGCAGTACTTC	CASSQPGLAAYEQYF
-	-	TRBV4-3	TRBJ1-4	TGCGCCAGCAGCCAAGGGACAGCAGGTGAAAAACTGTTTTTT	CASSQGTAGEKLFF
-	-	TRBV19	TRBJ2-7	TGTGCCAGTAGAAACGGTGGGTCGCACGAGCAGTACTTC	CASRNGGSHEQYF
-	-	TRBV7-9	TRBJ2-2	TGTGCCAGCAGCTGGGGGGCGAGCGCGAACACCGGGGAGCTGTTTTTT	CASSWGASANTGELFF
TRBD2	-	TRBV11-2	TRBJ2-1	TGTGCCAGCAGCCGGGGACTAGCGGACCTTCCCTACAATGAGCAGTTCTTC	CASSRGLADLPYNEQFF
-	-	TRBV13	TRBJ2-3	TGTGCCAGCAGCACTTCAGATACGCAGTATTTT	CASSTSDTQYF
-	once	TRBV28	TRBJ2-1	TGTGCCAGAAGAGTTGGGGGCCGCTCCTACAATGAGCAGTTCTTC	CARRVGGRSYNEQFF
TRBD1	-	TRBV19	TRBJ1-5	TGTGCCAGGATGACAGGGCCTGGCAATCAGCCCCAGCATTTT	CARMTGPGNQPQHF
TRBD1	-	TRBV7-2	TRBJ2-5	TGTGCCAGCAGCCCGGGACAGGGCAAAGAGACCCAGTACTTC	CASSPGQGKETQYF
TRBD1	-	TRBV4-2	TRBJ1-2	TGTGCCAGCAGCCAAGATGGCGGGGGACAGGGGAACTATGGCTACACCTTC	CASSQDGGGQGNYGYTF
-	-	TRBV19	TRBJ2-7	TGTGCCAGTAGTATAACGGGACCGCTACCCTACGAGCAGTACTTC	CASSITGPLPYEQYF
-	-	TRBV27	TRBJ2-5	TGTGCCAGCGGACAACAGGGGGGGGAGACCCAGTACTTC	CASGQQGGETQYF
TRBD1	-	TRBV28	TRBJ1-5	TGTGCCACCGTGGACAGGGCGAGCAATCAGCCCCAGCATTTT	CATVDRASNQPQHF
-	-	TRBV24-1	TRBJ2-1	TGTGCCACCAGTGATGGGGGTGGCGGATCTGAGCAGTTCTTC	CATSDGGGGSEQFF
TRBD1	-	TRBV7-2	TRBJ2-1	TGTGCCAGCAGCTTCCCAGGGACAGGGCGGAATGAGCAGTTCTTC	CASSFPGTGRNEQFF
-	once	TRBV28	TRBJ1-1	TGTGCCAGCAGTTTATGGGCCCGGAAGCATCAAGCTTTCTTT	CASSLWARKHQAFF
-	-	TRBV14	TRBJ1-2	TGTGCCAGCAGCTTGGCCAGAAACTATGGCTACACCTTC	CASSLARNYGYTF
TRBD2	-	TRBV28	TRBJ2-3	TGTGCCAGCAGCCTGACCGGGACTAGCGGAACAGATACGCAGTATTTT	CASSLTGTSGTDTQYF
-	-	TRBV19	TRBJ2-5	TGTGCCAGTAGTACGCAGGGTAGGAGGGAGACCCAGTACTTC	CASSTQGRRETQYF
TRBD1	-	TRBV6-2/TRBV6-3	TRBJ1-5	TGTGCCAGCAGTTACATCACAGGGGGGGGCCATAGCAATCAGCCCCAGCATTTT	CASSYITGGGHSNQPQHF
-	-	TRBV28	TRBJ1-1	TGTGCCAGCGTCCCCCTCCCCGGCACTGAAGCTTTCTTT	CASVPLPGTEAFF
TRBD1	-	TRBV5-6	TRBJ2-1	TGTGCCAGCAGCGGGGGACAGGGGTACTACAATGAGCAGTTCTTC	CASSGGQGYYNEQFF
-	-	TRBV5-1	TRBJ1-6	TGCGCCAGCAGCGGCGGACATAATAATTCACCCCTCCACTTT	CASSGGHNNSPLHF
TRBD2	-	TRBV6-5	TRBJ2-1	TGTGCCAGCAGGCTAGCGGCCCCCTTTGAGCAGTTCTTC	CASRLAAPFEQFF
-	-	TRBV28	TRBJ1-3	TGTGCCAGCAGACGGGATGGAAACACCATATATTTT	CASRRDGNTIYF
-	once	TRBV5-1	TRBJ1-1	TGCGCCAGCAGTCTAGACGGGATGAACACTGAAGCTTTCTTT	CASSLDGMNTEAFF
-	-	TRBV27	TRBJ2-2	TGTGCCAGCAGCCTGGGAGGGGGCGTCTTTGCCGGGGAGCTGTTTTTT	CASSLGGGVFAGELFF
-	-	TRBV19	TRBJ1-5	TGTGCCAGTAGTAGCGGACAGACTAGCAATCAGCCCCAGCATTTT	CASSSGQTSNQPQHF
-	-	TRBV4-3	TRBJ2-3	TGCGCCAGCAGCCAGGGCCCCGGGGGCGAGAGCACAGATACGCAGTATTTT	CASSQGPGGESTDTQYF
TRBD1	-	TRBV19	TRBJ2-7	TGTGCCAGTAGTAGGCCGGGACAGGGATACTACGAGCAGTACTTC	CASSRPGQGYYEQYF
TRBD1	few	TRBV5-1	TRBJ1-2	TGCGCCAGCAGCCCGGACAGGGCGGGCTACACCTTC	CASSPDRAGYTF
TRBD1	-	TRBV28	TRBJ1-3	TGTGCCAGCAGTTTATCCGGACAGGGTATTATAAACACCATATATTTT	CASSLSGQGIINTIYF
TRBD2	-	TRBV11-2	TRBJ2-7	TGTGCCAGCAGCTCAGGGACTAGCGAGAGGTACTTC	CASSSGTSERYF
TRBD1	few	TRBV19	TRBJ1-1	TGTGCCAGTAGTGGGACCGGACAGGGGGTCATGAACACTGAAGCTTTCTTT	CASSGTGQGVMNTEAFF
TRBD2	-	TRBV5-1	TRBJ2-3	TGCGCCAGCAGCTTGGGGGGACTAGCGGGAGTATCAGATACGCAGTATTTT	CASSLGGLAGVSDTQYF
-	-	TRBV15	TRBJ1-1	TGTGCCACCAGCAGTTCGATCGGCACCCCGGCTGAAGCTTTCTTT	CATSSSIGTPAEAFF